Here is one T cell receptor beta chain with its context. This clone appeared once. Its antigen specificity is not known. Per-base quality was not reported, and no clone a single base away is much larger than it. What the time point label conveys for this sample: about 28 days (+/-7) after the second vaccine dose. AZD1222 recipients whose second dose came at about 4 weeks and those whose second dose came at about 12 weeks were combined into one group, since spike-specific TCR depth and breadth did not differ between the two schedules. The vaccinee samples were drawn from two UK trials, COV001 and COV002, one of which was a single-blind randomized controlled phase 2/3 trial testing AZD1222 (ChAdOx1 nCoV-19) in healthy adults. Trial participant PBMC samples were collected at day 0 and day 28 after the second dose for TCRbeta chain sequencing. The CDR3 regions of human TCRbeta chains were analyzed by immunosequencing. The study's processing was this. TCRs in the repertoires were compared against a reference library of SARS-CoV-2-specific TCRs that had been generated with the MIRA antigen-specificity platform. Breadth was defined as the fraction of unique TCRs that were SARS-CoV-2-associated, and depth was defined as the fraction of total T cells that were SARS-CoV-2-associated. Using the MIRA data, each spike-specific TCR was mapped to the spike region that the TCR reacts to and placed in a CD4 or CD8 class. Log10-transformed breadth and depth values were compared by one-way ANOVA with Sidak's multiple comparisons tests. TCRdb provides this immuneACCESS table in a form limited to in-frame rearrangements. Some clones are lacking; in checked studies, under half of them reflect an unresolved V gene, and why the rest are absent is not known. That table is the source of V, J and clone size, and D and trimming were worked out from the DNA. The sample includes approximately 200,000 clones, with approximately 93% observed a single time. The ten largest clonotypes hold approximately 1% of the sample.

The data are from a study of T cell responses to AZD1222 COVID-19 vaccine (dated by TCRdb to the early 2020s). Looking at the study overall: TCR sequencing was performed for 230 to 250 trial participants, of whom some 200 were given two doses of AZD1222 and 26 were given two doses of MenACWY control vaccine. Enrollment into the trials was organized by age into subgroups of 18-55, 56-69 and 70-plus years, and those subgroups contained approximately 150, 30 and 60 TCR-sequenced participants, respectively.

What the authors observed across the whole study: The 56-69-year group was small, and its depth increase did not reach significance, likely because of low power. After two AZD1222 doses, both the breadth and the depth of spike-specific TCRs were significantly higher than at day 0 and than in MenACWY recipients. Because no samples from the day 14 peak response were available, repertoires could be characterized only after the peak T cell response. Reportedly, close to half of the unique spike-specific TCRs recognized epitopes lying outside the regions that are mutated in the B.1.351 and B.1.1.7 variants. The vaccine-associated CD4 TCRs covered the entire spike protein, and the dominant responses fell in regions 160-218 and 743-854. Participants were mostly white British and included more females than males, and it was suggested by the authors that clonal diversity may have been underestimated. Conclusions about previously exposed vaccinees are limited, since just 5 to 7 AZD1222 recipients were seropositive for SARS-CoV-2 at baseline.

For CDR1 and CDR2, the germline V gene lists SGHAT and FQNNGV. From the cysteine through the phenylalanine, the CDR3 covers 13 amino acids. CDR3 DNA is the only sequence kept; it has 39 bases, read in frame from the first base. The junction shows trimming of 5 bases on V and 5 bases on J, plus 12 bases between the germline ends. The V and J genes are TRBV11-2 and TRBJ1-1, with the D gene uncertain. The sample in question was peripheral blood, obtained 28 days after the second AZD1222 dose. The sequence was collected from an adult who received the AZD1222 COVID-19 vaccine. The CDR3 here reads CASSNGRGTEAFF. The nucleotide sequence is given as TGTGCCAGCAGCAACGGGCGTGGGACTGAAGCTTTCTTT.